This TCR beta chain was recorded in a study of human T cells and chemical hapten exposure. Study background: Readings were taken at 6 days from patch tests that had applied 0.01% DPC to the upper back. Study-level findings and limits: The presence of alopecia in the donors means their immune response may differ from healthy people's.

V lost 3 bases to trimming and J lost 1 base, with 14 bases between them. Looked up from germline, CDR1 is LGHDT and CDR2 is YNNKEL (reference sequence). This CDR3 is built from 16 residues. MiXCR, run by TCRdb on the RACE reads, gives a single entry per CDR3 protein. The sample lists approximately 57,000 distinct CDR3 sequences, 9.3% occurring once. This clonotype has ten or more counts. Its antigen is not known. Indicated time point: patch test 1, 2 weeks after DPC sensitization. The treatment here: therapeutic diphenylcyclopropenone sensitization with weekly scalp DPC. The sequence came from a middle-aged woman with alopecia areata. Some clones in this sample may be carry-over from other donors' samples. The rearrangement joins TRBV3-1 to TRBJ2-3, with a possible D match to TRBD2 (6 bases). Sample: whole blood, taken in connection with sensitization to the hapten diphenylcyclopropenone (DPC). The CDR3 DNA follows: TGTGCCAGCAGCCAGGCCGGCCAGCGGGGCACAGATACGCAGTATTTT. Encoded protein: CASSQAGQRGTDTQYF.